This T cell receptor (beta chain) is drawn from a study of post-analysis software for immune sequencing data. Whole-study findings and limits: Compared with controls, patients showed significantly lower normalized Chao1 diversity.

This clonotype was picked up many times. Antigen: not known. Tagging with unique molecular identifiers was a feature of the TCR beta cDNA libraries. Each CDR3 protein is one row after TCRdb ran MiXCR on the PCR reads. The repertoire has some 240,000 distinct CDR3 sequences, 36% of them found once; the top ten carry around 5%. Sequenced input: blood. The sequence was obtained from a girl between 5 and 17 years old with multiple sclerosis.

The CDR3 bases are TGTGCCAGCAGCATCCCAAACACAGATACGCAGTATTTT. Translated: CASSIPNTDTQYF. The V gene is TRBV7-2, the J gene TRBJ2-3; D not certain. CDR1 and CDR2 (germline): SGHTA, FQGNSA. Trimming took off 5 bases at V and 2 bases at J, with 8 bases between the two ends. The CDR3 extends over 13 amino acids.